This record concerns one TCR beta chain sequence. What it binds is not known. During the collection period, no donor immune events like infections were recorded. This entry belongs to a study of identifying expanded T cells in peripheral blood. Study-wide findings and caveats: About 1.2 clones differed between technical replicates, versus about 17 and 20 over time. Approximately two-week clone count variance significantly increased as total template count grew.

V gave up 5 bases and J gave up 2 bases, with 9 bases separating them. The CDR3 contains 13 residues. Germline CDR1 reads SGHAT; CDR2 reads FQNNGV. Only in-frame clones appear in the TCRdb table, and some are missing; sequencing was by immunoSEQ multiplex PCR. The sample consists of around 120,000 clones, 75% to 90% of them appearing once. Sequencing was performed on blood. V usage is TRBV11-2 and J usage is TRBJ1-2; D perhaps matches TRBD1 (5 bases). The source is a person aged 18-69 years in good health. Here the CDR3 DNA reads TGTGCCAGCAGCCCGGACATCAACTATGGCTACACCTTC. Encoded protein: CASSPDINYGYTF.